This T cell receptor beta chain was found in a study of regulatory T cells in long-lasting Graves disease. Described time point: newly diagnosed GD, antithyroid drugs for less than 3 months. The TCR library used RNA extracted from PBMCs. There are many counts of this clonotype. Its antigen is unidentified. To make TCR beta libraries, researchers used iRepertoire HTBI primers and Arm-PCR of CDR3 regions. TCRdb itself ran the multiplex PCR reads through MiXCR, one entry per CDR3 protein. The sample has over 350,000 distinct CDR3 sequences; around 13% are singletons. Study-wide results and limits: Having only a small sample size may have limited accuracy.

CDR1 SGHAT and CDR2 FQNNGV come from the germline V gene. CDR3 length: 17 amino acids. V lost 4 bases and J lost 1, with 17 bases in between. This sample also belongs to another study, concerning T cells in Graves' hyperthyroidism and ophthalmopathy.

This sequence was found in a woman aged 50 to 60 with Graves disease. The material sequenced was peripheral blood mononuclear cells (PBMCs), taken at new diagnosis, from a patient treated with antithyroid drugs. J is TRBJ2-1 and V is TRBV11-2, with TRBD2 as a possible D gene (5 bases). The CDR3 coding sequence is TGTGCCAGCAGCTCCGGATTGGACGGGATTTCCTACAATGAGCAGTTCTTC. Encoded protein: CASSSGLDGISYNEQFF.